The rows below give T cell receptor beta chains drawn from one sample of a study of cytomegalovirus exposure and HLA in healthy donors. This table comes from immunoSEQ multiplex PCR, and its TCRdb copy is limited to in-frame clones, with some not included. The repertoire holds approximately 120,000 clones, with roughly 80% as singletons. The sequencing sample was made of PBMCs. Receptors were obtained from a man between 18 and 35 years old in good health and CMV-seronegative. The conserved cysteine and the conserved F or W are not part of the CDR3 here.

V gene	J gene	CDR3 protein
TRBV6-1	TRBJ1-2	ASSEEGHYGYT
TRBV9	TRBJ1-1	ASSPTPMNTEAF
TRBV9	TRBJ1-1	ASSGGQGGTEAF
TRBV29-1	TRBJ1-2	SVVGGETGNYGYT
TRBV11-1	TRBJ2-7	ASSVAGTKGLYEQY
TRBV9	TRBJ2-7	ASSPQDSGGSSISYEQY
TRBV5-1	TRBJ1-4	ASSLGPVANEKLF
TRBV9	TRBJ2-7	ASSPGTGGHYEQY
TRBV29-1	TRBJ2-7	SVEGTGGFEQY
TRBV18	TRBJ1-6	ASSPRGQGESPLH
TRBV5-1	TRBJ2-7	ASSPTGVDPYEQY
TRBV7-2	TRBJ2-7	ASSLLAGARDEQY
TRBV6-6	TRBJ2-2	ASTHWTSGGARELF
TRBV5-4	TRBJ1-2	ASSAVGSRGYT
TRBV7-2	TRBJ2-7	ASSLEGQGSYEQY
TRBV9	TRBJ2-5	ASSVGLLQETQY
TRBV29-1	TRBJ2-5	SVESARGTQY
TRBV25-1	TRBJ2-1	ASSATGTGDYRYNEQF
TRBV2	TRBJ2-7	ASRSTGGANSYEQY
TRBV7-9	TRBJ1-2	ASSDLTDGYT
TRBV7-9	TRBJ2-1	ASSSLTGNEQF
TRBV7-2	TRBJ2-7	ASSLEDGLYEQY
TRBV4-2	TRBJ2-1	ASSQDPKLAGGYNEQF
TRBV5-5	TRBJ2-2	ASSSGGVNTGELF
TRBV27	TRBJ1-1	ASSLSRTGSNTEAF
TRBV6-5	TRBJ1-1	ASKKTGGPEAF
TRBV5-1	TRBJ2-3	ASSLGPAGPTDTQY